The 14 T cell receptor beta chains in this list originate from one sample, sequenced in a study of long-term antiretroviral therapy in people with HIV. Investigators performed immunoSEQ version v3.0 at survey level. Clones were read by immunoSEQ multiplex PCR, and TCRdb kept only the in-frame ones, dropping some. The sample consists of approximately 34,000 clones, about four fifths of them appearing once. The specimen was unsorted PBMCs, collected 1 year after starting antiretroviral therapy. The receptors shown here come from a man younger than 35 with HIV.

There are a few counts of this clone. The chain uses TRBV13 and TRBJ1-5; D call uncertain. CDR1 is PRHDT, CDR2 FYEKMQ, per germline (reference sequence). This CDR3 spans 12 amino acids. The V end was cut by 3 bases, the J end by 7 bases, with 7 bases between. The CDR3 sequence: CASSFYGQPQHF. The CDR3 bases are TGTGCCAGCAGCTTCTACGGGCAGCCCCAGCATTTT.

The CDR3 DNA follows: TGTGCCAGCAGCTTAGTCAGGTTAGGCAGGGGCGTCTCCTACGAGCAGTACTTC. This translates into CASSLVRLGRGVSYEQYF. The genes are TRBV7-2 and TRBJ2-7; possibly TRBD1 for D (6 bases). V dropped 1 base and J dropped 0 bases, with 19 bases sitting between them. The germline CDR1 and CDR2 sequences are SGHTA and FQGNSA. The CDR3 totals 18 residues.

This chain links TRBV19 with TRBJ2-7; the D gene is possibly TRBD1 (5 bases). Germline V gives CDR1 LNHDA, CDR2 SQIVND (reference sequence). This CDR3 is 15 amino acids long. Trimming took 3 bases from V and 2 from J, leaving 14 bases between them. This CDR3 reads CASSMAGNNPYEQYF. CDR3 coding DNA: TGTGCCAGTAGTATGGCAGGGAACAACCCCTACGAGCAGTACTTC.

This rearrangement joins TRBV18 to TRBJ2-1; possibly TRBD1 for D (5 bases). V shed 3 bases and J shed 5 bases, with 11 bases lying between them. This CDR3 is 14 amino acids long. Germline CDR1 and CDR2: KGHSH and LQKENI. DNA of the CDR3: TGTGCCAGCTCACCTTTAGGACACCACAATGAGCAGTTCTTC. It specifies CASSPLGHHNEQFF.

In its sample, this clone was seen once. The CDR3 nucleotides read TGTGCCAGCAGCCGCCACCCCCCTACACCCAGCACAGATACGCAGTATTTT. Amino acid sequence: CASSRHPPTPSTDTQYF. The chain uses TRBV28 and TRBJ2-3; D gene ambiguous. The CDR3 is 17 residues long. Trimming stripped 6 bases from V and 0 bases from J, with 19 bases between. The germline CDR1 and CDR2 sequences are MDHEN and SYDVKM.

The J gene is TRBJ2-5, the V gene TRBV25-1; possibly TRBD1 or TRBD2 for D (7 bases each). The V gene's germline CDR1 is MGHDK and CDR2 SYGVNS. This CDR3 region has 17 residues. V was clipped by 3 bases and J by 4 bases, with 21 bases between them. The CDR3: CASSDPTGGQGGETQYF. DNA for the CDR3: TGTGCCAGCAGTGATCCAACCGGGGGGCAGGGGGGAGAGACCCAGTACTTC.

The genes are TRBV6-5 and TRBJ1-5; a weak D match, TRBD1 (5 bases). CDR3 size: 14 residues. Per the germline V gene, CDR1 is MNHEY and CDR2 is SVGAGI. V lost 0 bases, J lost 6 bases, and 9 bases lay in between. As DNA, the CDR3 is TGTGCCAGCAGTTACTCGATGGGGGTTCAGCCCCAGCATTTT. As protein: CASSYSMGVQPQHF.

This clone was seen a single time. The chain recombines TRBV19 with TRBJ1-1; tentative D call: TRBD1 (6 bases). The CDR3 length is 13 residues. Germline V gene data show CDR1 as LNHDA and CDR2 as SQIVND (reference sequence). V dropped 6 bases and J dropped 4 bases, with 12 bases sitting between them. CDR3 nucleotides: TGTGCCAGTAGCCCGAGGGGGGGCACTGAAGCTTTCTTT. It specifies CASSPRGGTEAFF.

This chain connects TRBV6-1 to TRBJ1-5, with D hard to call. The V and J ends lost 3 bases and 2 bases respectively, with 11 bases between them. The CDR3 is 15 residues long. The germline V gene encodes CDR1 MNHNS and CDR2 SASEGT. CDR3 in DNA: TGTGCCAGCAGTGAGGGCAGTTGGGGCAATCAGCCCCAGCATTTT. This sequence encodes CASSEGSWGNQPQHF.

The chain employs TRBV5-6 and TRBJ1-1; D gene ambiguous. Trimming removed 1 base at V and 3 bases at J, with 4 bases between. Germline assignment: CDR1 SGHDT and CDR2 YYEEEE. The CDR3 is 12 residues long. The CDR3 protein is CASSLYYTEAFF. Here the CDR3 DNA reads TGTGCCAGCAGCTTGTACTACACTGAAGCTTTCTTT.

This chain connects TRBV14 to TRBJ1-4, with D hard to call. CDR1 is SGHDN and CDR2 is FVKESK in the germline V gene. Trimming took off 4 bases at V and 2 bases at J, with 17 bases between the two ends. The CDR3 covers 17 residues. CDR3 DNA: TGTGCCAGCAGCCCCACCCCAAGTGGGTGGACTAATGAAAAACTGTTTTTT. It encodes CASSPTPSGWTNEKLFF.

V and J are TRBV7-9 and TRBJ2-3; D is unresolved. There are 17 residues in the CDR3. The V gene lost 4 bases and the J gene lost 0 bases, with 17 bases spanning the gap. CDR1 is SEHNR and CDR2 is FQNEAQ in the germline V gene (reference sequence). CDR3 nucleotides: TGTGCCAGCAGCTCTTTGGATCTTCCCAAAAGCACAGATACGCAGTATTTT. This codes for CASSSLDLPKSTDTQYF. The whole variable domain, filled in from reference TRBV7-9 and TRBJ2-3, reads DTGVSQNPRHKITKRGQNVTFRCDPISEHNRLYWYRQTLGQGPEFLTYFQNEAQLEKSRLLSDRFSAERPKGSFSTLEIQRTEQGDSAMYLCASSSLDLPKSTDTQYFGPGTRLTVL.

The V call is TRBV5-1, the J call TRBJ1-1; 7 positions agree with TRBD1. From germline, CDR1 is SGHRS and CDR2 YFSETQ. With V trimmed by 4 bases and J by 0 bases, 15 bases remained unmatched. CDR3 size: 18 residues. As DNA, the CDR3 is TGCGCCAGCAGCCTAATCCCCGGGACAGAAGGCATGAACACTGAAGCTTTCTTT. Translation: CASSLIPGTEGMNTEAFF.

V is TRBV18 and J is TRBJ1-3; 7 bases fit TRBD1. The junction had 6 bases not matched to a gene; V was cut back by 1 base and J by 0 bases. Germline loops: CDR1 KGHSH, CDR2 LQKENI. The CDR3 spans 17 residues. This CDR3 is CASSPRQGGTSGNTIYF. For the CDR3, the DNA is TGTGCCAGCTCACCACGACAGGGAGGGACCTCTGGAAACACCATATATTTT.